This TCR beta chain was sequenced for a study of cytomegalovirus exposure and HLA in healthy donors. Study-wide background: A prior study identified 110 million or so unique TCR beta sequences from 180 million or so T cells.

The PCR was carried out with 60 Vbeta primers and 13 Jbeta primers. The protocol was immunoSEQ multiplex PCR, while the TCRdb copy is restricted to in-frame clones and leaves out a portion. The data show about 190,000 clones, 75% to 90% seen once. Germline CDR1 and CDR2: SGHRS and YFSETQ. Deletions cut 3 bases from V and 0 bases from J, with 22 bases between. This CDR3 is built from 19 residues. As for this clone: What it recognizes is unknown.

Study-wide results and caveats: Most sequenced TCRs were rare (though some public TCRs occurred in many donors). In a later analysis, most CMV-associated TCR beta chains appeared HLA-restricted.

The sequenced sample consisted of PBMCs. This receptor was taken from a boy aged 2 to 10 in good health and CMV-seronegative. The chain combines TRBV5-1 with TRBJ2-1; tentatively, D is TRBD2 (6 bases). The CDR3 DNA follows: TGCGCCAGCAGCTCACGAAACTACGGGACTCCCAGCTCCTACAATGAGCAGTTCTTC. Translating it yields CASSSRNYGTPSSYNEQFF.